What follows describes a single T cell receptor (beta chain). This CDR3 comprises 14 residues. Germline values: CDR1 SGDLS, CDR2 YYNGEE. V was clipped by 5 bases and J by 1 base, with 12 bases between them. TCRdb keeps only in-frame clones here, not all; method: immunoSEQ multiplex PCR. The table records about 380,000 clones, over 90% of them present only once. The data derive from a study of shared T cell receptors in the human thymus. The sample consisted of thymocytes. The sequence was obtained from a human donor. This chain uses TRBV9 with TRBJ1-1, with a tentative D call TRBD1 (6 bases). This CDR3 reads CASSIQGPNTEAFF. The CDR3 bases are TGTGCCAGCAGTATACAGGGCCCGAACACTGAAGCTTTCTTT.